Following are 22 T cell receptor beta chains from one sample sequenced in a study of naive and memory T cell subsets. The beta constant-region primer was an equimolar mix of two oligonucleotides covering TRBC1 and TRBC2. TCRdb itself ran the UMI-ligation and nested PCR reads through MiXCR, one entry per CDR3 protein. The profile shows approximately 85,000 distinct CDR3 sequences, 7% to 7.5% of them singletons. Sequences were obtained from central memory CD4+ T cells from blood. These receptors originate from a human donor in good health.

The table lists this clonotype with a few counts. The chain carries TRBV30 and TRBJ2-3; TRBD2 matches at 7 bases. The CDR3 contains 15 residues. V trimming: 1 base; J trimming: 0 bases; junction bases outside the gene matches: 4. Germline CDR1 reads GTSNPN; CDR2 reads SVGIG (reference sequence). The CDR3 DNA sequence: TGTGCCTGGAGTGGGGACTACCTAAGCACAGATACGCAGTATTTT. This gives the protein CAWSGDYLSTDTQYF. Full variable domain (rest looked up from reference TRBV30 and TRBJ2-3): SQTIHQWPATLVQPVGSPLSLECTVEGTSNPNLYWYRQAAGRGLQLLFYSVGIGQISSEVPQNLSASRPQDRQFILSSKKLLLSDSGFYLCAWSGDYLSTDTQYFGPGTRLTVL.

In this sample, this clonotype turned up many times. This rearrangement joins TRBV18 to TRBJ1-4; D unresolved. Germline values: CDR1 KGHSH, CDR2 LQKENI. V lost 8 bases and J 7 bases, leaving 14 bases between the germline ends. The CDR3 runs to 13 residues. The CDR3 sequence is CASAELEGEKLFF. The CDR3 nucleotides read TGTGCCAGCGCAGAATTAGAAGGTGAAAAACTGTTTTTT. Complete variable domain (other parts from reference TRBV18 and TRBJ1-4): NAGVMQNPRHLVRRRGQEARLRCSPMKGHSHVYWYRQLPEEGLKFMVYLQKENIIDESGMPKERFSAEFPKEGPSILRIQQVVRGDSAAYFCASAELEGEKLFFGSGTQLSVL.

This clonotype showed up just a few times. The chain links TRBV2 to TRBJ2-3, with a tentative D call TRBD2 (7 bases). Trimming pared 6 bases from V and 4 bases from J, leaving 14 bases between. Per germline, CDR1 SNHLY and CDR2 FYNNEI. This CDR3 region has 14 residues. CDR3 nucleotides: TGTGCCAGCAGGGGGGGGGCCCCGCCAGATACGCAGTATTTT. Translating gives CASRGGAPPDTQYF. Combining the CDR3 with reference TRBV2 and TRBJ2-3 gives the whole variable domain EPEVTQTPSHQVTQMGQEVILRCVPISNHLYFYWYRQILGQKVEFLVSFYNNEISEKSEIFDDQFSVERPDGSNFTLKIRSTKLEDSAMYFCASRGGAPPDTQYFGPGTRLTVL.

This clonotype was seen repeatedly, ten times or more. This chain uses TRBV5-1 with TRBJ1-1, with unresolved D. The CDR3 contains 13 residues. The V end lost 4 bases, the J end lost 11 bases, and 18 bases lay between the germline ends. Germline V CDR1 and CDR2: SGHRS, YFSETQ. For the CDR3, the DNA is TGCGCCAGCAGCCAACGGCGGGAGCTGGGCGCTTTCTTT. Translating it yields CASSQRRELGAFF.

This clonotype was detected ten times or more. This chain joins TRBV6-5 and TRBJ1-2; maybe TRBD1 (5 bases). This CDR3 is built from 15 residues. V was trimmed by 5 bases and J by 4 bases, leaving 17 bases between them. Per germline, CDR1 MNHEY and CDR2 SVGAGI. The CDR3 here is CASSLRPQGGYGYTF. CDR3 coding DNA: TGTGCCAGCAGTCTCCGCCCCCAGGGCGGCTATGGCTACACCTTC.

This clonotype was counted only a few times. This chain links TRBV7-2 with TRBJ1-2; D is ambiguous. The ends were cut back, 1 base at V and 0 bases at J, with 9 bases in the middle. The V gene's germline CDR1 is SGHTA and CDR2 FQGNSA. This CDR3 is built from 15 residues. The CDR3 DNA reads TGTGCCAGCAGCTTAGAGGGCTCAGCTAACTATGGCTACACCTTC. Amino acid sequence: CASSLEGSANYGYTF.

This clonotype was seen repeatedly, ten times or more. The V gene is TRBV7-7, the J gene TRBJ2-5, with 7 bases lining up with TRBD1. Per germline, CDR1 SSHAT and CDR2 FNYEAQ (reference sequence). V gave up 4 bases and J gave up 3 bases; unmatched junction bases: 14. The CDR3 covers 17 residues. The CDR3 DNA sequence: TGTGCCAGCAGCTCAACCAACAGGGGAGACCTCAAAGAGACCCAGTACTTC. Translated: CASSSTNRGDLKETQYF. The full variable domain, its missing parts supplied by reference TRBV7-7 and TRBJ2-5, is GAGVSQSPRYKVTKRGQDVTLRCDPISSHATLYWYQQALGQGPEFLTYFNYEAQPDKSGLPSDRFSAERPEGSISTLTIQRTEQRDSAMYRCASSSTNRGDLKETQYFGPGTRLLVL.

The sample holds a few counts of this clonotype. CDR3 coding DNA: TGTGCCAGCAGTATCTATAGCGGTGAGCAGTTCTTC. Translating it yields CASSIYSGEQFF. V is TRBV7-2 and J is TRBJ2-1, with D possibly matching TRBD2 (6 bases). V lost 6 bases, J lost 9 bases, and 12 bases lay in between. There are 12 residues in the CDR3. Germline values: CDR1 SGHTA, CDR2 FQGNSA.

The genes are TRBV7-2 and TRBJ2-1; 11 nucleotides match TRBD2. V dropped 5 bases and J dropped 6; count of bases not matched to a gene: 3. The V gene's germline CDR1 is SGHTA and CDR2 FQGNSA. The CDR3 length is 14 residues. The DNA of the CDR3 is TGTGCCAGCAGCGCTACTAGCGGGGGCAATGAGCAGTTCTTC. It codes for CASSATSGGNEQFF. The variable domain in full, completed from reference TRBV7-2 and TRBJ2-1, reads GAGVSQSPSNKVTEKGKDVELRCDPISGHTALYWYRQSLGQGLEFLIYFQGNSAPDKSGLPSDRFSAERTGGSVSTLTIQRTQQEDSAVYLCASSATSGGNEQFFGPGTRLTVL.

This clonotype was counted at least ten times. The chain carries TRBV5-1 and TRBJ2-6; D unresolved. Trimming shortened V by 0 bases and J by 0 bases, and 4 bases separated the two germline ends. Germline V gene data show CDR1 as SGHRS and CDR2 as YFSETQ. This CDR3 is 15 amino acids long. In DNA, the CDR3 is TGCGCCAGCAGCTTGGGTGGCTCTGGGGCCAACGTCCTGACTTTC. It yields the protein CASSLGGSGANVLTF.

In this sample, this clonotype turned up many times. The CDR3 DNA is TGCAGTGCTCCAGGGTGGAGCTCCTATAATTCACCCCTCCACTTT. Translating gives CSAPGWSSYNSPLHF. The chain employs TRBV20-1 and TRBJ1-6; a weak D match, TRBD1 (5 bases). The CDR3 has 15 residues. The germline V and J ends were trimmed by 5 bases and 0 bases, with 11 bases remaining between them. Germline V gene lookup returns CDR1 DFQATT and CDR2 SNEGSKA (reference sequence).

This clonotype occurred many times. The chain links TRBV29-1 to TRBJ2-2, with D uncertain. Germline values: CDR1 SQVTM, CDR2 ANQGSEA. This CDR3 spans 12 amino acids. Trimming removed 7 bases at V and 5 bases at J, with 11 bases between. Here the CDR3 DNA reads TGCAGCGCCGTAGGGAATACCGGGGAGCTGTTTTTT. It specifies CSAVGNTGELFF.

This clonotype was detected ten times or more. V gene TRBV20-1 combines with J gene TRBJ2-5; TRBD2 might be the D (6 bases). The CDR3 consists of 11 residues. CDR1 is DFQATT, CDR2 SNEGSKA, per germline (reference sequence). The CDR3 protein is CRAGRGETQYF. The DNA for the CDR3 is TGCAGGGCGGGGCGCGGGGAGACCCAGTACTTC.

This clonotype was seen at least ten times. As DNA, the CDR3 is TGTGCCAGTAGTATTAAGGGGAGCGCCTACTCCTACGAGCAGTACTTC. It encodes CASSIKGSAYSYEQYF. The rearrangement joins TRBV19 to TRBJ2-7, with D perhaps given as TRBD1 or TRBD2 (5 bases each). Per the germline V gene, CDR1 is LNHDA and CDR2 is SQIVND (reference sequence). This CDR3 is built from 16 residues. Trimming took off 3 bases at V and 0 bases at J, with 15 bases between the two ends.

CDR3 region: CASSLVLAGVADTQYF. The CDR3 DNA reads as TGCGCCAGCAGCTTGGTCCTAGCGGGAGTGGCAGATACGCAGTATTTT. The V gene is TRBV5-1, the J gene TRBJ2-3; 10 nucleotides agree with TRBD2. The CDR3 extends over 16 amino acids. V dropped 0 bases and J dropped 4; count of bases not matched to a gene: 5. Germline CDR1 is SGHRS and CDR2 is YFSETQ. The variable domain in full, completed from reference TRBV5-1 and TRBJ2-3, reads KAGVTQTPRYLIKTRGQQVTLSCSPISGHRSVSWYQQTPGQGLQFLFEYFSETQRNKGNFPGRFSGRQFSNSRSEMNVSTLELGDSALYLCASSLVLAGVADTQYFGPGTRLTVL.

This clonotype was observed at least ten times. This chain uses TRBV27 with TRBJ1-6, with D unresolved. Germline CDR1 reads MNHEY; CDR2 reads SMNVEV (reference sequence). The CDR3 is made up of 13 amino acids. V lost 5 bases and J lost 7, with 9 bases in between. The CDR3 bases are TGTGCCAGCAGTCGGATTGTCAATTCACCCCTCCACTTT. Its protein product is CASSRIVNSPLHF.

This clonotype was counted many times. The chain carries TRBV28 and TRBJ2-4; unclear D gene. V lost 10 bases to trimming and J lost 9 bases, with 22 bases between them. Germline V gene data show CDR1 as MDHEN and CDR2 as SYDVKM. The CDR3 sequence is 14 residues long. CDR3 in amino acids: CATQADSSSSIQYF. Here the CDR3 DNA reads TGTGCCACCCAGGCCGACTCCTCGTCGAGCATTCAGTACTTC. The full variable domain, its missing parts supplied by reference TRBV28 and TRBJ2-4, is DVKVTQSSRYLVKRTGEKVFLECVQDMDHENMFWYRQDPGLGLRLIYFSYDVKMKEKGDIPEGYSVSREKKERFSLILESASTNQTSMYLCATQADSSSSIQYFGAGTRLSVL.

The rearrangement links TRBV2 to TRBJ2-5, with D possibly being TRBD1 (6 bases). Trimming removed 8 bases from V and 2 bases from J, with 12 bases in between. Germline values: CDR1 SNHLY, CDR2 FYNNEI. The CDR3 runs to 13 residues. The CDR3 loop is CASGQPRQETQYF. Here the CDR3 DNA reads TGTGCCAGCGGACAGCCTCGACAAGAGACCCAGTACTTC.

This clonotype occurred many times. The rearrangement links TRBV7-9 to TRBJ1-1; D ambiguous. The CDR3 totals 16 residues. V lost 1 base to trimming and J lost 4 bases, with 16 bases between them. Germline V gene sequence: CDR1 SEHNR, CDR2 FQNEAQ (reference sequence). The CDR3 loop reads CASSLGGSRTPTEAFF. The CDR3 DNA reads TGTGCCAGCAGCTTAGGTGGTTCCCGGACTCCCACTGAAGCTTTCTTT.

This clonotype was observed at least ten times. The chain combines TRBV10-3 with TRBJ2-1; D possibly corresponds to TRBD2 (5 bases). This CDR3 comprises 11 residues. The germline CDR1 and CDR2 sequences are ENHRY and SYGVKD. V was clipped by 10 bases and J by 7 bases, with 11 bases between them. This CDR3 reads CATADFNEQFF. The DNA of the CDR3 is TGTGCCACCGCGGACTTTAATGAGCAGTTCTTC.

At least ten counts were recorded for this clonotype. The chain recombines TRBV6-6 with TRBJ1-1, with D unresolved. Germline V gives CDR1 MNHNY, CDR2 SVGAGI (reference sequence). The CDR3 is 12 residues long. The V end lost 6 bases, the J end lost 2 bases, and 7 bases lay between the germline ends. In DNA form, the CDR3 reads TGTGCCAGCAGGGGTTCCAACACTGAAGCTTTCTTT. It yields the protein CASRGSNTEAFF.

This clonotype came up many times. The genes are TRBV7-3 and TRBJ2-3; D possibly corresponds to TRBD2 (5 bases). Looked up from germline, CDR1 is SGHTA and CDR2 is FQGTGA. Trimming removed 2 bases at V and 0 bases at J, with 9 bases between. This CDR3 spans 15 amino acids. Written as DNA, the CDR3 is TGTGCCAGCAGCTTACGGCTAGCTAGCACAGATACGCAGTATTTT. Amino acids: CASSLRLASTDTQYF.